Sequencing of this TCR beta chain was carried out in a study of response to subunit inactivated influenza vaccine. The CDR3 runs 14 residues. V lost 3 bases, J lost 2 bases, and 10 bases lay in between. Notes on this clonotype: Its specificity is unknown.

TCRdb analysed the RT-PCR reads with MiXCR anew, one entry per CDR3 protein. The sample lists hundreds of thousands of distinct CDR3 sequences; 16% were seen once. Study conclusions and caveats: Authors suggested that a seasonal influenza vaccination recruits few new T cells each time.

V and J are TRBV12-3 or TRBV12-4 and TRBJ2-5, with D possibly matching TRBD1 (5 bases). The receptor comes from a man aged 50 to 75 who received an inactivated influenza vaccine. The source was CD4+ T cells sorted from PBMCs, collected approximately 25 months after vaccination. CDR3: CASSFKAGQETQYF. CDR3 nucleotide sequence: TGTGCCAGCAGTTTTAAGGCAGGGCAAGAGACCCAGTACTTC.